Reported below is one T cell receptor beta chain. The data originate from a study of blood T cell repertoires in COVID-19. Trimming removed 5 bases from V and 4 bases from J, with 9 bases in between. CDR1 and CDR2 (germline): MNHEY, SVGAGI. There are 13 residues in the CDR3. Profiling relied on immunoSEQ multiplex PCR, and the TCRdb table lists in-frame clones only, not all of them. There are 190,000 or so clones in the sample; 85% to 90% occur only once, and approximately 1.1% lies in the top ten. The TCR originated in a man aged 25-40 years who had recovered from COVID-19. The sequenced sample was PBMCs or T cells enriched from blood (not recorded which). The chain is built from TRBV6-5 and TRBJ2-1; D not resolved. The CDR3 sequence is CASSLFRYNEQFF. As DNA, the CDR3 is TGTGCCAGCAGTCTTTTCCGTTACAATGAGCAGTTCTTC.